This T cell receptor beta chain appears in the sequencing data of a study of blood T cell repertoires in COVID-19 (dated by TCRdb to between 2020 and 2021). A note on the overall study: Samples covering the acute and convalescent phases of COVID-19 were provided by collaborators in the United States, Italy and Spain. The dataset comprised deeply sampled blood TCRbeta repertoires from subjects exposed to, actively infected with, or recovered from COVID-19. Sample metadata almost always included a de-identified subject ID, COVID-19 status, age in years and sex. The prospective study material was composed of cDNA or gDNA derived from T cells, B-cell-depleted T cells, or PBMCs. Where available, HLA class I and class II types were obtained from metadata supplied by the sample provider rather than from assay-based typing. Samples came from the ongoing ImmuneRACE study (first 160 participants) plus 1,254 subjects from 6 global collaborators. A freely available public database, intended as a resource for researchers studying the immune response to SARS-CoV-2, is where the repertoires were released.

TCRbeta CDR3 regions were amplified from genomic DNA by means of the immunoSEQ Assay, a bias-controlled multiplex PCR. The study's own analysis went as follows. The number of nucleated cells in each sample was estimated from the amplification of reference gene primers within the assay. To quantify the absolute abundance of each unique TCRbeta CDR3 rearrangement, sequence reads were collapsed and filtered. Productive Simpson clonality was computed per sample as the square root of Simpson's diversity index over productive rearrangements. This immuneACCESS table, as held by TCRdb, lists in-frame sequences with V and J called but not all clones. Of the missing ones, under half trace to an unresolved V gene in checked studies; the others have no known cause. The DNA was the basis for D and trimming; V, J and clone size are from that table. The table for this sample lists under 150,000 clones; 84% of them were counted only once. The ten most abundant clones make up around 13% of the sample.

In the case of this clone: The clone's antigen remains unknown. The sample holds no much larger clone one base away, and base qualities are not on file.

CDR3 length: 16 amino acids, cysteine to phenylalanine. Just CDR3 DNA is preserved here, 48 bases in frame from base 1. The germline V end is reduced by 4 bases and the J end by 2 bases; junction bases left unmatched: 10. As encoded in the germline V gene, CDR1 is SGHRS while CDR2 is YFSETQ. Study-wide conclusions, independent of this receptor: How much clinical and demographic metadata was included differed by source and by participant, and the metadata was provided uncurated.

Whole blood was collected in K2EDTA tubes by collaborating institutions according to the institutions' own protocols. For TCRbeta analysis, collaborators shipped samples as frozen whole blood, isolated PBMCs, or DNA extracted from either of those sample types. The rearranged chain carries TRBV5-1 and TRBJ2-3; 7 middle bases align to TRBD2. Source material: peripheral blood. The origin of this receptor is a human donor in a cohort sampled during active COVID-19. The CDR3 is CASSAGTTTLTDTQYF. The bases read TGCGCCAGCAGCGCCGGGACTACTACGCTCACAGATACGCAGTATTTT.